This T cell receptor beta chain was sequenced during a study of T-cell reconstitution after alpha-beta-depleted transplantation in children. V trimming: 2 bases; J trimming: 5 bases; junction bases outside the gene matches: 11. This CDR3 region has 17 residues. Germline V CDR1 and CDR2: PRHDT, FYEKMQ (reference sequence). As to this clonotype: The antigen remains undetermined. A much larger clone differs from this one at a single base, so this may be a read error. Given the absence of the conserved phenylalanine or tryptophan at the CDR3 end, a read error is likely.

This sample's TCRbeta library carried unique molecular identifier barcodes. TCRdb re-called the PCR reads through MiXCR, storing one row per CDR3 protein. The sample holds hundreds of thousands of distinct CDR3 sequences; about a sixth are singletons and the top ten take around two fifths. Whole-study results and caveats: Some patients owed their high day-60 TCRbeta diversity to surviving recipient T cells and thymic progenitors. Several hundred expanded graft clones reportedly supplied alpha-beta T cells about two months after transplant.

The source is a male patient under 10 years old who had a stem cell transplant for acute lymphoblastic leukemia, so the T cells may come from the graft donor. This sample comprised PBMCs, mostly from graft donor cells, obtained 360 days after TCRalphabeta/CD19-depleted stem cell transplant. The chain links TRBV13 to TRBJ2-5; 10 bases align to TRBD2. The CDR3 DNA follows: TGTGCCAGCAGCTTAAGACTAGCGGGTGGCGAGGGGGAGACCCAGTACATC. Its protein product is CASSLRLAGGEGETQYI.